These 23 T cell receptor beta chains were all obtained from the same sample, sequenced in a study of tissue T cells after allogeneic stem cell transplantation. Time point meaning: mouse harvest day 14 after allogeneic transplant. The graft held 10^6 splenic CD5+ T cells and 10^7 T-cell-depleted bone marrow cells. Here immunoSEQ multiplex PCR was the method, and the copy in TCRdb shows in-frame clones only, minus some. The repertoire holds 6,000 to 9,500 clones, around a third seen once, with approximately 6.3% in the top ten. Sequencing was carried out using skin. The receptors derive from a female BALB/c mouse given C57BL/6 T cells with graft-versus-host disease after an allogeneic hematopoietic cell transplant.

Of note for this clone: The gene names given are mouse names. Read data end 1 residue before the CDR3 end; the end is taken from the germline J gene. The genes are TRBV19 and TRBJ2-5; 9 bases map to TRBD2. The CDR3 spans 15 residues. V was pared by 2 bases and J by 6 bases, with 7 bases of the junction left unmatched. CDR1 is FNHDT and CDR2 is SITEND in the germline V gene (reference sequence). The DNA read from the CDR3 is TGTGCCAGCAGTATCCCTGGGGGGGAGGGGGACACCCAGTAC. Its protein product is CASSIPGGEGDTQY. The entire CDR3 protein is CASSIPGGEGDTQYF.

By share, this clone counts as large. Mouse gene names and germline throughout. The read ends 1 residue shy of where the CDR3 ends; the end is completed using the germline J gene. This chain uses TRBV26 with TRBJ2-7; TRBD2 agrees at 10 bases. Germline-derived CDR1 and CDR2 are KGHPV and FQNQEV (reference sequence). This CDR3 is built from 15 residues. Germline trimming cut 0 bases from V and 4 bases from J; bases unmatched to any gene: 3. The covered CDR3 bases are TGTGCCAGCAGTCTGTCTCCACTGGGGGGGTATGAACAGTAC. Its protein is CASSLSPLGGYEQY. The CDR3 reads in full as CASSLSPLGGYEQYF. Filled out from reference TRBV26 and TRBJ2-7, the complete variable domain reads NSKVIQTPRYLVKGQGQKAKMRCIPEKGHPVVFWYQQNKNNEFKFLINFQNQEVLQQIDMTEKRFSAECPSNSPCSLEIQSSEAGDSALYLCASSLSPLGGYEQYFGPGTRLTVL.

Notes on this clone: The genes and germline here are from mouse. The read comes to an end 1 residue before the CDR3 does, leaving the germline J gene to fill in the end. The chain is built from TRBV26 and TRBJ2-1, with 7 bases aligning to TRBD1. CDR3 length: 13 residues. V was pared by 6 bases and J by 1 base, with 0 bases of the junction left unmatched. CDR1 is KGHPV, CDR2 FQNQEV, per germline (reference sequence). Here the CDR3 reads CASRQGNYAEQFF. The CDR3 DNA, read in part, is TGTGCCAGCAGACAGGGGAACTATGCTGAGCAGTTC.

This clone was found a few times. Here the gene names and germline are mouse. The CDR3 end lies 1 residue beyond the end of the read and is filled in from the germline J gene. The J gene is TRBJ2-5, the V gene TRBV12-2; D is possibly TRBD2 (5 bases). This CDR3 is 13 amino acids long. V was cut by 2 bases and J by 2 bases, with 7 bases left in between. CDR1 and CDR2 (germline): SGHLS, HYDKME. CDR3 protein: CASSPLGQDTQYF. The sequenced part of the CDR3 DNA is TGTGCCAGCTCTCCCCTGGGCCAAGACACCCAGTAC.

This clone is deemed medium-sized (0.01 to 0.1%). The germline and genes are mouse ones. The read ends 1 residue early relative to the CDR3; the germline J gene fills the gap. This sequence joins TRBV26 and TRBJ1-4; TRBD1 is a possible D gene (6 bases). V lost 6 bases, J lost 2 bases, and 10 bases lay in between. CDR1 and CDR2 from the germline V gene are KGHPV and FQNQEV (reference sequence). The CDR3 runs 14 residues. The CDR3 is CASRSGHSNERLFF. CDR3 DNA, as far as it was read: TGTGCCAGCAGATCGGGACACTCCAACGAAAGATTATTT.

In the case of this clone: Gene names denote mouse genes. The sequence runs out 1 residue before the end of the CDR3; the remainder is reconstructed from the germline J gene. V is TRBV26 and J is TRBJ2-7; D may be TRBD1 (6 bases). Germline lookup yields CDR1 KGHPV and CDR2 FQNQEV (reference sequence). V lost 6 bases, J lost 4 bases, and 10 bases lay in between. The CDR3 is 12 amino acids. CDR3 DNA (partial): TGTGCCAGCAGCAGGGACATGTATGAACAGTAC. This translates into CASSRDMYEQY. The complete CDR3 protein is CASSRDMYEQYF.

Concerning this clone itself: Mouse gene names and germline throughout. The read finishes 1 residue shy of the CDR3 end, and the germline J gene is used to complete it. This sequence joins TRBV26 and TRBJ1-1; D gene unclear. Germline V lookup: CDR1 KGHPV, CDR2 FQNQEV (reference sequence). The CDR3 consists of 13 residues. Trimming pared 1 base from V and 1 base from J, leaving 4 bases between. Incomplete CDR3 DNA: TGTGCCAGCAGTCTGTGGGGAAACACAGAAGTCTTC. It translates to CASSLWGNTEVF. The full CDR3 sequence reads CASSLWGNTEVFF.

Judged by abundance, this clone is medium-sized. Gene names and germline refer to mouse. Partial CDR3 DNA: TGTGCCAGCAGTCGACAGGGGGCCGATGAACAGTAC. Residues: CASSRQGADEQY. The entire CDR3 is CASSRQGADEQYF. The V and J genes are TRBV26 and TRBJ2-7; 10 nucleotides agree with TRBD1. The read finishes 1 residue shy of the CDR3 end, and the germline J gene is used to complete it. Germline CDR1 and CDR2: KGHPV and FQNQEV (reference sequence). The junction had 2 bases not matched to a gene; V was cut back by 4 bases and J by 5 bases. The CDR3 extends over 13 amino acids.

On this clone: Mouse names are used for the genes. The read terminates 1 residue ahead of where the CDR3 ends, so the germline J gene completes it. The gene calls are TRBV26 and TRBJ2-7; TRBD1 is a possible D gene (6 bases). V gave up 3 bases and J gave up 4 bases, with 13 bases separating them. Germline assignment: CDR1 KGHPV and CDR2 FQNQEV (reference sequence). CDR3 length equals 14 residues. Incomplete CDR3 DNA: TGTGCCAGCAGTCTCCCGGGACAAACATATGAACAGTAC. It is translated as CASSLPGQTYEQY. The whole CDR3 reads CASSLPGQTYEQYF.

About this clone: All gene names here are mouse names. The missing CDR3 end, 1 residue past where the read stops, is filled in from the germline J gene. The rearrangement uses TRBV26 and TRBJ1-6, with 11 nucleotides matching TRBD1. TRBJ1-6 qualifies as an ORF whose function is uncertain. The CDR3 totals 16 residues. Germline CDR1 and CDR2: KGHPV and FQNQEV (reference sequence). The V and J ends lost 2 bases and 7 bases, in that order; junction bases with no gene match: 4. The sequenced part of the CDR3 DNA is TGTGCCAGCAGTCTGGGGACAGGGGGAGGGAATTCGCCCCTCTAC. Its translation: CASSLGTGGGNSPLY. The whole CDR3 sequence is CASSLGTGGGNSPLYF.

This clone was found a few times. Mouse gene names and germline throughout. The sequence runs out 1 residue before the end of the CDR3; the remainder is reconstructed from the germline J gene. The chain uses TRBV23 and TRBJ1-4; TRBD1, the table's D call, was not compared with the DNA. Germline CDR1 reads KGHTA; CDR2 reads FQNQQP. The CDR3 spans 14 residues. This chain's CDR3 is CSSSRTGGNERLFF. CDR3 DNA, as far as it was read: TGCTCCAGCAGTCGGACAGGGGGCAACGAAAGATTATTT. The full variable domain, in which reference TRBV23 and TRBJ1-4 provide the parts outside the CDR3, is DAAVTQKPRYLIKMKGQEAEMKCIPEKGHTAVFWYQQKQSKELKFLIYFQNQQPLDQIDMVKERFSAVCPSSSLCSLGIRTCEAEDSALYLCSSSRTGGNERLFFGHGTKLSVL.

On this clone: The gene names given are mouse names. The CDR3 extends 1 residue past the end of the read, so its final part is completed from the germline J gene. The chain employs TRBV12-2 and TRBJ2-7; tentatively, D is TRBD1 or TRBD2 (5 bases each). In germline, CDR1 is SGHLS, CDR2 HYDKME. V lost 4 bases, J lost 6 bases, and 6 bases lay in between. This CDR3 is built from 10 residues. Incomplete CDR3 DNA: TGTGCCAGCTCGGGGCGTGAACAGTAC. Its protein is CASSGREQY. The whole CDR3 region reads CASSGREQYF.

The table lists this clone with a few counts. Gene names refer to mouse genes. The sequenced CDR3 bases are TGTGCCAGCAGGAAGACAGGGAACTATGCTGAGCAGTTC. Encoded protein: CASRKTGNYAEQF. The CDR3 reads in full as CASRKTGNYAEQFF. The chain joins TRBV3 to TRBJ2-1, with TRBD1 matching 7 bases. The CDR3 end is not reached by the read, which stops 1 residue before it; the germline J gene fills it in. Germline lookup yields CDR1 SNHLY and CDR2 FYNGKV (reference sequence). Trimming at V came to 6 bases and at J to 1 base, leaving 3 bases not matched to a gene. The length of the CDR3 is 14 residues.

Remarks on this clone: Mouse germline and gene names are used. The read stops 1 residue short of the end of the CDR3; the missing end is completed from the germline J gene. V and J are TRBV23 and TRBJ2-3; the table's D call, TRBD1, has no DNA check behind it. From germline, CDR1 is KGHTA and CDR2 FQNQQP. The CDR3 has 16 amino acids. The sequenced CDR3 bases are TGCTCCAGCAGTCAGGAAGGACAGGGGGCTGCAGAAACGCTGTAT. Translated: CSSSQEGQGAAETLY. The entire CDR3 protein is CSSSQEGQGAAETLYF. The whole variable domain, filled in from reference TRBV23 and TRBJ2-3, reads DAAVTQKPRYLIKMKGQEAEMKCIPEKGHTAVFWYQQKQSKELKFLIYFQNQQPLDQIDMVKERFSAVCPSSSLCSLGIRTCEAEDSALYLCSSSQEGQGAAETLYFGSGTRLTVL.

In this sample, this clone turned up a few times. Genes here carry mouse names. Read data end 1 residue before the CDR3 end; the end is taken from the germline J gene. The rearrangement links TRBV14 to TRBJ2-7; D may be TRBD1 or TRBD2 (6 bases each). Between the trimmed V and J ends, which lost 1 base and 0 bases, there was a span of 8 bases. The CDR3 length is 14 residues. Germline assignment: CDR1 SGHDT and CDR2 FRDEAV. CDR3 in amino acids: CASSFGGLSYEQYF. CDR3 DNA, as far as it was read: TGTGCCAGCAGTTTCGGGGGCCTCTCCTATGAACAGTAC.

This clone has more than one count but fewer than ten. Gene names denote mouse genes. The read comes to an end 1 residue before the CDR3 does, leaving the germline J gene to fill in the end. This rearrangement joins TRBV16 to TRBJ2-5; no clear D. V lost 2 bases and J 3 bases, leaving 9 bases between the germline ends. The CDR3 is made up of 14 amino acids. Germline lookup yields CDR1 SGHSA and CDR2 FRNQAP. Here the CDR3 reads CASSLRNLQDTQYF. The covered CDR3 bases are TGTGCAAGCAGCTTAAGGAATCTGCAAGACACCCAGTAC.

Notes on this clone: Genes and germline come from the mouse. The CDR3 goes on 1 residue after the read ends, and that part is filled in from the germline J gene. The rearrangement uses TRBV31 and TRBJ2-7; 12 bases map to TRBD1. The V and J ends lost 7 bases and 7 bases, in that order; junction bases with no gene match: 5. Germline V gene data show CDR1 as GKSSPN and CDR2 as SITVG. The CDR3 extends over 12 amino acids. The CDR3: CAFRDRGQEQYF. CDR3 bases read: TGTGCCTTCCGGGACAGGGGGCAAGAACAGTAC. The full variable domain, completed using reference TRBV31 and TRBJ2-7, is AQTIHQWPVAEIKAVGSPLSLGCTIKGKSSPNLYWYWQATGGTLQQLFYSITVGQVESVVQLNLSASRPKDDQFILSTEKLLLSHSGFYLCAFRDRGQEQYFGPGTRLTVL.

This clone was found a few times. Gene labels here are mouse ones. The CDR3 end lies 1 residue beyond the end of the read and is filled in from the germline J gene. Other DNA sequences of this sample code for an identical CDR3. The gene calls are TRBV26 and TRBJ1-2, with a tentative D call TRBD1 (5 bases). With 2 bases removed from V and 0 bases from J, the gap between germline ends came to 7 bases. This CDR3 comprises 14 residues. The germline V gene encodes CDR1 KGHPV and CDR2 FQNQEV (reference sequence). CDR3 residues: CASSLQGANSDYTF. The covered CDR3 bases are TGTGCCAGCAGTCTGCAGGGTGCAAACTCCGACTACACC.

The sample holds a few counts of this clone. Mouse gene names apply. The read terminates 1 residue before the CDR3 end, so the remaining end is supplied by the germline J gene. The genes are TRBV2 and TRBJ2-2; D gene unclear. V lost 0 bases and J lost 2, with 4 bases in between. The CDR3 contains 14 residues. Germline V gene data show CDR1 as LGHNA and CDR2 as YSYQKL. The part of the CDR3 DNA that was read is TGTGCCAGCAGCCAAGACTCTAACACCGGGCAGCTCTAC. This translates into CASSQDSNTGQLY. The whole CDR3 region reads CASSQDSNTGQLYF.

To note about this clone: The genes and germline here are from mouse. The read ends 1 residue before the CDR3 terminus; that terminus is restored from the germline J gene. The chain is built from TRBV26 and TRBJ1-1, with TRBD1 matching over 11 bases. This CDR3 is built from 13 residues. CDR1 is KGHPV and CDR2 is FQNQEV in the germline V gene (reference sequence). The V segment lost 4 bases and the J segment 7 bases; nucleotides outside the gene matches: 2. CDR3 in amino acids: CASSRGQGGEVFF. The CDR3 DNA, read in part, is TGTGCCAGCAGTCGGGGACAGGGGGGAGAAGTCTTC.

Regarding this clone: Mouse gene names and germline throughout. Read sequence stops 1 residue before the CDR3 end, and the germline J gene provides the missing end. This chain joins TRBV26 and TRBJ1-6; 10 bases are shared with TRBD1. TRBJ1-6 belongs to the ORF category, with a function that is uncertain. The CDR3 totals 13 residues. Trimming removed 4 bases from V and 13 bases from J; junction bases left unmatched: 4. Germline CDR1 is KGHPV and CDR2 is FQNQEV (reference sequence). The sequenced part of the CDR3 DNA is TGTGCCAGCAGTCCGGGACAGGGGTCTCCCCTCTAC. It encodes CASSPGQGSPLY. In full, the CDR3 is CASSPGQGSPLYF.

This clone was detected a few times. Gene labels here are mouse ones. The CDR3 is cut off 1 residue early in the read; its end comes from the germline J gene. Other DNA sequences in this specimen translate into the identical CDR3. J is TRBJ2-2 and V is TRBV26; D is ambiguous. CDR3 length: 14 amino acids. V was clipped by 4 bases and J by 0 bases, with 6 bases between them. Germline CDR1 and CDR2: KGHPV and FQNQEV (reference sequence). The CDR3: CASSPTANTGQLYF. The DNA read from the CDR3 is TGTGCCAGCAGTCCGACGGCAAACACCGGGCAGCTCTAC. The full variable domain, completed using reference TRBV26 and TRBJ2-2, is NSKVIQTPRYLVKGQGQKAKMRCIPEKGHPVVFWYQQNKNNEFKFLINFQNQEVLQQIDMTEKRFSAECPSNSPCSLEIQSSEAGDSALYLCASSPTANTGQLYFGEGSKLTVL.

This clone was detected once. Mouse gene names and germline throughout. Sequencing ends 1 residue short of the CDR3 end; the germline J gene provides the rest. This chain joins TRBV26 and TRBJ2-4, with TRBD1 as a possible D gene (6 bases). Germline CDR1 is KGHPV and CDR2 is FQNQEV (reference sequence). The CDR3 is 13 amino acids. The V end was cut by 5 bases, the J end by 6 bases, with 12 bases between. CDR3: CASSWTEGNTLYF. CDR3 bases read: TGTGCCAGCAGTTGGACAGAAGGGAACACCTTGTAC.